These T cell receptor beta chains were read from a single sample in a study of cytomegalovirus exposure and HLA in healthy donors. Sequencing used immunoSEQ multiplex PCR; TCRdb keeps in-frame clones, though not all of them. The sample shows 150,000 to 200,000 clones, around three quarters of them seen only once. The sample consisted of PBMCs. The receptors here all came from a man in his fifties in good health and CMV-seropositive. The CDR3 runs from the conserved cysteine through the conserved F or W. The D gene is left open where the match is weak. Clone size is not always given. Where it is, it says once, few, many or a class for expanded clones.

V	size	D	J	DNA	CDR3
TRBV11-2	.	TRBD2	TRBJ2-7	TGTGCCAGCAGCTCATCTAGCGGGGTTCAACCGGAGCAGTACTTC	CASSSSSGVQPEQYF
TRBV9	.	.	TRBJ1-3	TGTGCCAGCAGCGTAGGGACACCTGGAAACACCATATATTTT	CASSVGTPGNTIYF
TRBV7-7	once	.	TRBJ2-2	TGTGCTAGCAGACCCTACGAGGGGCAGGGGCGAGGCACCGGGGAGCTGTTTTTT	CASRPYEGQGRGTGELFF
TRBV28	.	.	TRBJ1-2	TGTGCCAGCGAGCCCAGGGTTAGCTATGGCTACACCTTC	CASEPRVSYGYTF
TRBV29-1	.	TRBD1	TRBJ2-7	TGCAGCGTTGAAAGGGCCGGGACAGGGCCCTACGAGCAGTACTTC	CSVERAGTGPYEQYF
TRBV7-6	.	TRBD2	TRBJ2-5	TGTGCCAGCAGCTTAGGCCGACTAGCGGTTGGGGAGACCCAGTACTTC	CASSLGRLAVGETQYF
TRBV4-2	.	TRBD2	TRBJ2-3	TGTGCCAGCAGCCAAGGGGTTGGGGGGGGAACCCGCACAGATACGCAGTATTTT	CASSQGVGGGTRTDTQYF
TRBV29-1	.	TRBD1	TRBJ1-2	TGCAGCGCTGCCGCGGGACAGGAATATGGCTACACCTTC	CSAAAGQEYGYTF
TRBV7-3	.	TRBD2	TRBJ2-5	TGTGCCAGCAGCTACGGGGGGGTCCAAGAGACCCAGTACTTC	CASSYGGVQETQYF
TRBV10-2	.	.	TRBJ1-2	TGCGCCAGCAGTGTCGGGGGATCCTATGGCTACACCTTC	CASSVGGSYGYTF
TRBV7-3	once	TRBD2	TRBJ2-1	TGTGCCAGCAGTCGGCGGGGGGTCTACAATGAGCAGTTCTTC	CASSRRGVYNEQFF
TRBV5-4	.	.	TRBJ1-2	TGTGCCAGCACCCGAACAGCTAACTATGGCTACACCTTC	CASTRTANYGYTF
TRBV7-2	.	.	TRBJ2-7	TGTGCCAGCAGCTTAAATCCCTATTCTATACAGTACTTC	CASSLNPYSIQYF
TRBV18	.	TRBD1	TRBJ2-7	TGTGCCAGCTCACCGCCAGACAGGGCTGGGACCTACGAGCAGTACTTC	CASSPPDRAGTYEQYF
TRBV15	few	.	TRBJ2-5	TGTGCCACCAGCGTTAGGCGGGAAGAGACCCAGTACTTC	CATSVRREETQYF
TRBV7-9	.	TRBD2	TRBJ2-2	TGTGCCAGCAGCTCAAACCTAGCGGGGGGTCGCTTGGGGACCGGGGAGCTGTTTTTT	CASSSNLAGGRLGTGELFF